These T cell receptor beta chains were read from a single sample in a study of shared clonotypes between healthy human individuals. The repertoire was sequenced with immunoSEQ multiplex PCR; TCRdb's copy has only in-frame clones and lacks some. Altogether 450,000 to 650,000 clones are present, around three quarters being singletons, with the ten largest covering around 12%. The sample was PBMCs. These receptors originate from a woman in her 40s in good health. Some clones in this sample may be carry-over from other donors' samples. CDR3s include the opening cysteine and the closing phenylalanine or tryptophan. A D gene is named only where the DNA matches it firmly. Size is stated for part of the rows, as once, few or many counts, or as a class when the clone is expanded.

>TRBJ1-3|TRBV29-1|.|.
TGCAGCGTTGAGTCACAATCTGGAAACACCATATATTTT
CSVESQSGNTIYF
>TRBJ2-2|TRBV9|.|.
TGTGCCAGCAGCGTAACCGGGGAGCTGTTTTTT
CASSVTGELFF
>TRBJ1-5|TRBV5-1|.|.
TGCGCCAGCAGCTTGGCCGGTCAGGGATTCGAGCCCCAGCATTTT
CASSLAGQGFEPQHF
>TRBJ2-6|TRBV5-6|.|.
TGTGCCAGCAGCTGGGGGGCGTCTGGGGCCAACGTCCTGACTTTC
CASSWGASGANVLTF
>TRBJ2-1|TRBV4-1|.|.
TGCGCCAGCAGCCAACCTCGGACGAACTCCTACAATGAGCAGTTCTTC
CASSQPRTNSYNEQFF
>TRBJ2-3|TRBV23-1|.|TRBD2
TGCGCCAGCAGTCAATCTCCAGCGGGAGGGCCCACAGATACGCAGTATTTT
CASSQSPAGGPTDTQYF
>TRBJ2-5|TRBV14|few|.
TGTGCCAGCAGCCAAGCCATAGCGGCTCAAGAGACCCAGTACTTC
CASSQAIAAQETQYF
>TRBJ2-1|TRBV11-2|.|TRBD2
TGTGCCAGCAGCTCCCCGGGGAGCGGGAGACTCCCCTCCTACAATGAGCAGTTCTTC
CASSSPGSGRLPSYNEQFF
>TRBJ1-1|TRBV7-2|.|.
TGTGCCAGCAGCCGGGACCGGAACACTGAAGCTTTCTTT
CASSRDRNTEAFF
>TRBJ2-1|TRBV5-1|.|TRBD1
TGCGCCAGCAGCCCCCGAGGACAGGGGGACTACAATGAGCAGTTCTTC
CASSPRGQGDYNEQFF
>TRBJ1-5|TRBV28|.|.
TGTGCCAGCAGCGAAGGGCTCAGTAAACCCGATCAGCCCCAGCATTTT
CASSEGLSKPDQPQHF
>TRBJ1-2|TRBV2|many|.
TGTGCCAGCAGTGAAGGGGGGCCTAACTATGGCTACACCTTC
CASSEGGPNYGYTF
>TRBJ2-2|TRBV25-1|.|.
TGTGCCAGCAGGAAATCCGGGACCTGGAACACCGGGGAGCTGTTTTTT
CASRKSGTWNTGELFF
>TRBJ2-5|TRBV30|.|.
TGTGCCTGGAGTGGGACAGAGGGCAGGGAGACCCAGTACTTC
CAWSGTEGRETQYF
>TRBJ2-7|TRBV7-2|.|.
TGTGCCAGCAGCTTAGATACAGGGATCTACGAGCAGTACTTC
CASSLDTGIYEQYF
>TRBJ1-1|TRBV5-4|.|.
TGTGCCAGCAGCCGCAAGCTGGATGCTCAAAGCGGCACTGAAGCTTTCTTT
CASSRKLDAQSGTEAFF
>TRBJ2-2|TRBV28|.|.
TGTGCCAGCAGGAGAACAAGCGGCGACACCGGGGAGCTGTTTTTT
CASRRTSGDTGELFF
>TRBJ2-7|TRBV25-1|.|TRBD2
TGTGCCAGCAGTAGATCCGGGGCTAGCGGCTACGAGCAGTACTTC
CASSRSGASGYEQYF
>TRBJ2-7|TRBV28|few|TRBD1
TGTGCCAGCAGTTCCATCGACAGGGCTCACGAGCAGTACTTC
CASSSIDRAHEQYF
>TRBJ1-1|TRBV7-2|.|.
TGTGCCAGCAGCTTAGCACAGGGTGGGGAATGGACTGAAGCTTTCTTT
CASSLAQGGEWTEAFF
>TRBJ2-7|TRBV6-6|.|.
TGTGCCAGCATCGGCACTTCGGGATACGAGCAGTACTTC
CASIGTSGYEQYF
>TRBJ2-1|TRBV11-2|.|TRBD2
TGTGCCAGCGGGACTAGCGGCTACAATGAGCAGTTCTTC
CASGTSGYNEQFF
>TRBJ2-7|TRBV19|many|.
TGTGCCAGTAGTATAGACCCGGGACCCCGATACGAGCAGTACTTC
CASSIDPGPRYEQYF